This T cell receptor beta chain was found in a study of quantifying T cell responses using KT2 cells. For the study at large: Reverse transcription used primers in the TCR alpha and beta constant regions.

Remarks on this clonotype: Its antigen is undetermined.

An oligo carrying a UMI was ligated to the cDNA 3' end. The first PCR ran 4 to 5 cycles with an equimolar RC1.1 and RC1.2 beta primer mix. One entry per CDR3 protein results from TCRdb running MiXCR on the UMI-ligation and nested PCR reads. This table has tens of thousands of distinct CDR3 sequences, over 9% appearing once. The sample is PBMC spiked with counted cells of clone KT2. Fixed numbers of PBMC received varying amounts of KT2 cells. The study, taken as a whole, reports: KT2 clone alpha and beta sequence counts scaled linearly with input KT2 cell number. KT2 sequences were detected down to about one KT2 cell per 100,000 PBMC.

Sequencing input: PBMCs spiked with cells of the T cell clone KT2. The sequence derives from a human donor.

CDR3 sequence reads: CASSQVPGSNTEAFF. The CDR3 nucleotides are TGCGCCAGCAGCCAAGTCCCGGGGAGTAACACTGAAGCTTTCTTT. The V and J genes are TRBV4-1 and TRBJ1-1; D is unresolved. V was pared by 1 base and J by 2 bases, with 11 bases between. This CDR3 comprises 15 residues. Germline V gene sequence: CDR1 MGHRA, CDR2 YSYEKL.